This entry lists 26 T cell receptor beta chains sequenced from one sample in a study of circulating and synovial CD4+ cells in juvenile arthritis. Produced via immunoSEQ multiplex PCR; TCRdb's table is partial and in-frame only. The sample carries some 15,000 clones, 90% to 95% recorded once. What was sequenced was CD4+ T cells from blood. The receptors were sampled from a human donor with juvenile idiopathic arthritis.

The J gene is TRBJ2-2, the V gene TRBV10-3; 8 bases align to TRBD1. CDR3 length equals 14 residues. The junction had 2 bases not matched to a gene; V was cut back by 7 bases and J by 1 base. Germline lookup yields CDR1 ENHRY and CDR2 SYGVKD. The CDR3 sequence: CAIKDRGNTGELFF. The DNA for the CDR3 is TGTGCCATCAAAGACAGGGGGAACACCGGGGAGCTGTTTTTT.

This clone was counted a single time. The chain employs TRBV10-3 and TRBJ1-2; tentative D call: TRBD1 (5 bases). Germline V gene sequence: CDR1 ENHRY, CDR2 SYGVKD. CDR3 length: 15 residues. The V end was cut by 2 bases, the J end by 2 bases, with 12 bases between. For the CDR3, the DNA is TGTGCCATCAGTGAGGTCGGGGGGTTGAACTATGGCTACACCTTC. Encoded protein: CAISEVGGLNYGYTF.

The chain is built from TRBV28 and TRBJ2-7; possibly TRBD2 for D (7 bases). Trimming removed 6 bases from V and 0 bases from J, with 18 bases in between. CDR1 is MDHEN, CDR2 SYDVKM, per germline. There are 16 residues in the CDR3. CDR3 coding DNA: TGTGCCAGCAGCCGATGGGGGGGGGCGAGCTCCTACGAGCAGTACTTC. It translates to CASSRWGGASSYEQYF.

This clone was counted a few times. The V and J genes are TRBV19 and TRBJ1-5, with 11 positions matching TRBD1. Germline V gene data show CDR1 as LNHDA and CDR2 as SQIVND (reference sequence). The junction had 9 bases not matched to a gene; V was cut back by 7 bases and J by 7 bases. The CDR3 has 15 residues. The CDR3 DNA reads as TGTGCCAGTACTGACGTGGGACAGGGGGGACAGCCCCAGCATTTT. Translating it yields CASTDVGQGGQPQHF.

The CDR3 nucleotides are TGTGCCAGCAGCGTGGCCCCAAACACCGGGGAGCTGTTTTTT. It encodes CASSVAPNTGELFF. The chain is built from TRBV9 and TRBJ2-2; no reliable D call. CDR1 is SGDLS and CDR2 is YYNGEE in the germline V gene. The CDR3 is 14 amino acids. V was cut by 2 bases and J by 2 bases, with 7 bases left in between.

This clone was recorded a few times. In DNA form, the CDR3 reads TGTGCCAGCTCACCAAGGCGAGCCTTGGAGGACAATGAGCAGTTCTTC. Protein sequence: CASSPRRALEDNEQFF. The chain carries TRBV18 and TRBJ2-1, with TRBD2 as a possible D gene (5 bases). V shed 2 bases and J shed 5 bases, with 16 bases lying between them. Germline V gene sequence: CDR1 KGHSH, CDR2 LQKENI. This CDR3 region has 16 residues.

This chain uses TRBV7-2 with TRBJ2-1; 8 bases agree with TRBD2. Germline V lookup: CDR1 SGHTA, CDR2 FQGNSA. J gave up 9 bases and V 5 bases, and 15 bases lay outside the gene matches. This CDR3 has 16 amino acids. CDR3 sequence: CASSLGGGPSLSEQFF. The CDR3 nucleotides read TGTGCCAGCAGCCTCGGGGGGGGCCCTTCTCTGAGTGAGCAGTTCTTC.

The rearrangement joins TRBV7-2 to TRBJ1-5, with D hard to call. CDR3 size: 13 residues. V dropped 1 base and J dropped 9 bases, with 10 bases sitting between them. CDR1 is SGHTA and CDR2 is FQGNSA in the germline V gene. CDR3 sequence reads: CASSLGIEGPQHF. The CDR3, as DNA: TGTGCCAGCAGCTTAGGGATCGAGGGGCCCCAGCATTTT.

The sample holds one count of this clone. V and J are TRBV27 and TRBJ1-4; D call uncertain. This CDR3 is built from 14 residues. In germline, CDR1 is MNHEY, CDR2 SMNVEV (reference sequence). Deletions cut 7 bases from V and 0 bases from J, with 9 bases between. In nucleotides, the CDR3 is TGTGCCAGCAAGGAGGTTGCAACTAATGAAAAACTGTTTTTT. Protein: CASKEVATNEKLFF.

This clone occurred once. The chain uses TRBV12-5 and TRBJ1-2, with 7 nucleotides matching TRBD1. The germline V gene encodes CDR1 LGHNT and CDR2 FRNRAP. The ends lost 1 base at V and 0 bases at J; junction bases unmatched: 2. This CDR3 is 15 amino acids long. The CDR3 DNA is TGTGCTAGTGGTTTGGGGCAGGGGGCTAACTATGGCTACACCTTC. Translation: CASGLGQGANYGYTF.

The chain recombines TRBV5-1 with TRBJ2-1; 7 positions agree with TRBD1. CDR3 length: 13 amino acids. V shed 3 bases, J shed 5 bases, and the junction held 2 bases outside the gene matches. From germline, CDR1 is SGHRS and CDR2 YFSETQ. For the CDR3, the DNA is TGCGCCAGCAGCTCGGGACAGAACAATGAGCAGTTCTTC. Protein sequence: CASSSGQNNEQFF. Variable domain in full (rest from reference TRBV5-1 and TRBJ2-1): KAGVTQTPRYLIKTRGQQVTLSCSPISGHRSVSWYQQTPGQGLQFLFEYFSETQRNKGNFPGRFSGRQFSNSRSEMNVSTLELGDSALYLCASSSGQNNEQFFGPGTRLTVL.

The V and J genes are TRBV30 and TRBJ1-4; 8 nucleotides line up with TRBD1. The CDR3 is made up of 13 amino acids. J lost 10 bases, V lost 7 bases, and 11 bases had no gene match. Germline CDR1 GTSNPN, CDR2 SVGIG (reference sequence). CDR3 sequence (DNA): TGTGCCTCCGACAGGGGCATGCGGGGAAAACTGTTTTTT. The encoded protein is CASDRGMRGKLFF.

The CDR3 spells CASSLTSGIDTQYF. Here the CDR3 DNA reads TGTGCCAGCAGCTTGACAAGCGGAATAGATACGCAGTATTTT. The chain carries TRBV11-2 and TRBJ2-3, with a tentative D call TRBD2 (5 bases). Per the germline V gene, CDR1 is SGHAT and CDR2 is FQNNGV. V shed 3 bases and J shed 5 bases, with 12 bases lying between them. The CDR3 consists of 14 residues.

About this clone: The same CDR3 can be traced to other DNA sequences in this sample. J is TRBJ1-6 and V is TRBV18; 9 bases align to TRBD1. Germline V gene data show CDR1 as KGHSH and CDR2 as LQKENI. The CDR3 consists of 14 residues. V shed 7 bases, J shed 7 bases, and the junction held 5 bases outside the gene matches. The CDR3 bases are TGTGCCAGCTGGCGGACAGGGGTAAATTCACCCCTCCACTTT. Translating gives CASWRTGVNSPLHF. The variable domain in full, completed from reference TRBV18 and TRBJ1-6, reads NAGVMQNPRHLVRRRGQEARLRCSPMKGHSHVYWYRQLPEEGLKFMVYLQKENIIDESGMPKERFSAEFPKEGPSILRIQQVVRGDSAAYFCASWRTGVNSPLHFGNGTRLTVT.

V and J are TRBV12-5 and TRBJ2-7, with 8 bases that match TRBD2. Looked up from germline, CDR1 is LGHNT and CDR2 is FRNRAP. The CDR3 loop spans 14 amino acids. The V gene end was trimmed by 3 bases and the J gene end by 3 bases; junction bases not matched to a gene: 4. CDR3 amino acids: CASGFSGGYYEQYF. The CDR3 nucleotides read TGTGCTAGTGGTTTTTCGGGGGGGTACTACGAGCAGTACTTC. Supplemented by reference TRBV12-5 and TRBJ2-7, the full variable domain reads DARVTQTPRHKVTEMGQEVTMRCQPILGHNTVFWYRQTMMQGLELLAYFRNRAPLDDSGMPKDRFSAEMPDATLATLKIQPSEPRDSAVYFCASGFSGGYYEQYFGPGTRLTVT.

The chain is built from TRBV5-8 and TRBJ2-3; D gene uncertain. The V and J ends lost 7 bases and 0 bases respectively, with 15 bases between them. The CDR3 extends over 15 amino acids. The germline V gene has CDR1 SGHTS and CDR2 YDEGEE. CDR3 sequence (DNA): TGTGCCAGCGTTCCCCGCACCAGGAGCACAGATACGCAGTATTTT. Protein product: CASVPRTRSTDTQYF.

The gene calls are TRBV4-1 and TRBJ1-2, with D hard to call. In germline, CDR1 is MGHRA, CDR2 YSYEKL. This CDR3 is 13 amino acids long. Trimming left V 2 bases short and J 8 bases short, with 12 bases between. As DNA, the CDR3 is TGCGCCAGCAGCCAAAGCGGTGTTCCCGGCTACACCTTC. It specifies CASSQSGVPGYTF.

This chain connects TRBV10-3 to TRBJ1-2, with D hard to call. Germline-derived CDR1 and CDR2 are ENHRY and SYGVKD. This CDR3 spans 13 amino acids. The ends were cut back, 7 bases at V and 1 base at J, with 10 bases in the middle. The CDR3 loop is CAINGEDNYGYTF. For the CDR3, the DNA is TGTGCCATCAATGGGGAGGATAACTATGGCTACACCTTC.

V is TRBV9 and J is TRBJ2-5; a possible D gene is TRBD2 (7 bases). The CDR3 runs to 15 residues. V lost 0 bases and J 3 bases, leaving 12 bases between the germline ends. The germline gives CDR1 SGDLS, CDR2 YYNGEE. The CDR3 nucleotides read TGTGCCAGCAGCGTAGCGGGGGGCCTAAAAGAGACCCAGTACTTC. As protein: CASSVAGGLKETQYF.

This rearrangement joins TRBV15 to TRBJ2-1, with TRBD1 identical over 8 bases. V was pared by 3 bases and J by 14 bases, with 15 bases of the junction left unmatched. CDR3 length: 15 amino acids. Germline V gives CDR1 LNHNV, CDR2 YYDKDF (reference sequence). The CDR3: CATSRAQGDRPLEFF. The CDR3 DNA reads TGTGCCACCAGCAGGGCACAGGGGGATCGTCCCTTGGAGTTCTTC.

This chain uses TRBV7-6 with TRBJ1-2; tentative D call: TRBD1 (6 bases). V lost 5 bases and J 2 bases, leaving 15 bases between the germline ends. The germline gives CDR1 SGHVS, CDR2 FNYEAQ. This CDR3 spans 15 amino acids. The CDR3, as DNA: TGTGCCAGCAGCCCAAGGGACAAAACAAACTATGGCTACACCTTC. It codes for CASSPRDKTNYGYTF.

This rearrangement joins TRBV29-1 to TRBJ1-2; the match to TRBD1 covers 9 bases. Trimming cost V 4 bases and J 0 bases; bases outside gene matches: 0. The CDR3 sequence is 13 residues long. The germline gives CDR1 SQVTM, CDR2 ANQGSEA. CDR3 DNA: TGCAGCGTTGGGACAGGGGCTAACTATGGCTACACCTTC. The encoded protein is CSVGTGANYGYTF. The full variable domain, with the rest looked up from reference TRBV29-1 and TRBJ1-2, is SAVISQKPSRDICQRGTSLTIQCQVDSQVTMMFWYRQQPGQSLTLIATANQGSEATYESGFVIDKFPISRPNLTFSTLTVSNMSPEDSSIYLCSVGTGANYGYTFGSGTRLTVV.

V is TRBV27 and J is TRBJ1-5; a weak D match, TRBD1 (5 bases). Germline assignment: CDR1 MNHEY and CDR2 SMNVEV (reference sequence). The CDR3 runs 18 residues. Trimming took off 3 bases at V and 1 base at J, with 19 bases between the two ends. CDR3 loop: CASSLRPGRVGSNQPQHF. CDR3 sequence (DNA): TGTGCCAGCAGTTTGAGACCGGGCAGGGTCGGAAGCAATCAGCCCCAGCATTTT.

The table lists this clone with a count of one. The J gene is TRBJ2-4, the V gene TRBV5-1, with D maybe TRBD2 (5 bases). The length of the CDR3 is 16 residues. The V gene's germline CDR1 is SGHRS and CDR2 YFSETQ. V shed 0 bases and J shed 1 base, with 11 bases lying between them. CDR3 loop: CASSLDPRGAKNIQYF. The CDR3 bases are TGCGCCAGCAGCTTGGACCCTCGAGGGGCCAAAAACATTCAGTACTTC. The full variable domain, its missing parts supplied by reference TRBV5-1 and TRBJ2-4, is KAGVTQTPRYLIKTRGQQVTLSCSPISGHRSVSWYQQTPGQGLQFLFEYFSETQRNKGNFPGRFSGRQFSNSRSEMNVSTLELGDSALYLCASSLDPRGAKNIQYFGAGTRLSVL.

The chain combines TRBV6-1 with TRBJ2-1, with 7 bases that match TRBD2. V shed 3 bases and J 7 bases; nucleotides not matched to a gene: 12. Germline V gene lookup returns CDR1 MNHNS and CDR2 SASEGT. There are 16 residues in the CDR3. CDR3 sequence reads: CASSDPLAMVSNEQFF. The CDR3, as DNA: TGTGCCAGCAGTGACCCACTAGCGATGGTTTCTAATGAGCAGTTCTTC.

The CDR3 is CASSPTSVNPHEQYF. In DNA form, the CDR3 reads TGCGCCAGCAGCCCGACTAGCGTAAACCCCCACGAGCAGTACTTC. This rearrangement joins TRBV5-1 to TRBJ2-7; 8 positions agree with TRBD2. Germline V gene data show CDR1 as SGHRS and CDR2 as YFSETQ. The CDR3 runs to 15 residues. V lost 4 bases and J lost 5; bases outside the gene matches: 11.